The 23 T cell receptor beta chains given below trace back to one sample, sequenced in a study of T cell changes during pregnancy in multiple sclerosis. Profiling relied on immunoSEQ multiplex PCR, and the TCRdb table lists in-frame clones only, not all of them. The sample lists under 75,000 clones, roughly 92% occurring once. The sequenced sample was CD8+ T cells from peripheral blood mononuclear cells, obtained in the second trimester of pregnancy. These receptors all stem from a female donor with multiple sclerosis, enrolled in a pregnancy study.

V and J are TRBV19 and TRBJ2-7; perhaps TRBD2 as D (6 bases). Per the germline V gene, CDR1 is LNHDA and CDR2 is SQIVND (reference sequence). CDR3 length: 14 amino acids. The V gene lost 5 bases and the J gene lost 9 bases, with 20 bases spanning the gap. The CDR3 bases are TGTGCCAGTAGTTTTTGGGGGGACTCCGCCGGGCAGTACTTC. Translated, it gives CASSFWGDSAGQYF.

The CDR3 DNA sequence: TGTGCCAGCAGTTTCCCCCAGCACTTAGCGGGAGTTCTAAATGAGCAGTTCTTC. Protein product: CASSFPQHLAGVLNEQFF. The chain has TRBV28 and TRBJ2-1; 9 bases fit TRBD2. The CDR3 has 18 amino acids. After removal of 3 bases from V and 7 bases from J, the junction contained 16 bases not matched to a gene. CDR1 and CDR2 (germline): MDHEN, SYDVKM.

The V and J genes are TRBV29-1 and TRBJ2-4, with 9 bases lining up with TRBD2. V lost 3 bases to trimming and J lost 8 bases; unmatched junction nucleotides: 17. The CDR3 runs to 17 residues. Germline V gene lookup returns CDR1 SQVTM and CDR2 ANQGSEA. CDR3 sequence reads: CSVDDRGVGTSMYIQYF. The CDR3 nucleotides are TGCAGCGTTGACGATCGAGGAGTGGGGACTAGCATGTACATTCAGTACTTC.

The V gene is TRBV28, the J gene TRBJ1-2, with 7 bases aligning to TRBD1. V lost 3 bases, J lost 5 bases, and 9 bases stayed unmatched. Germline V CDR1 and CDR2: MDHEN, SYDVKM. The CDR3 has 15 amino acids. CDR3 in amino acids: CASSFLLQGLYGYTF. The CDR3 region has the DNA TGTGCCAGCAGTTTCCTCCTACAGGGGCTGTATGGCTACACCTTC.

This chain connects TRBV27 to TRBJ1-2; TRBD1 is a possible D gene (5 bases). CDR3 size: 12 residues. V lost 7 bases and J lost 14, with 20 bases in between. Germline V lookup: CDR1 MNHEY, CDR2 SMNVEV (reference sequence). CDR3 sequence: CASIDPGGEITF. The CDR3 nucleotides read TGTGCCAGCATCGACCCCGGGGGGGAGATTACCTTC.

The J gene is TRBJ2-7, the V gene TRBV11-3, with 8 bases identical to TRBD1. This CDR3 spans 14 amino acids. The germline V gene has CDR1 SGHNT and CDR2 YENEEA. The trim removed 5 bases at V and 5 bases at J, leaving 8 bases unmatched. The CDR3 spells CASSPRTGMDEQYF. As DNA, the CDR3 is TGTGCCAGCAGCCCCCGGACAGGGATGGACGAGCAGTACTTC.

This clone was seen once. The chain couples TRBV9 to TRBJ1-1, with 7 bases lining up with TRBD1. Per germline, CDR1 SGDLS and CDR2 YYNGEE. The CDR3 totals 15 residues. V lost 2 bases, J lost 3 bases, and 7 bases stayed unmatched. The DNA of the CDR3 is TGTGCCAGCAGCGTGAATTCAGACAGGGACACTGAAGCTTTCTTT. Translating it yields CASSVNSDRDTEAFF.

The chain links TRBV7-8 to TRBJ2-3, with 11 bases that match TRBD2. This CDR3 spans 19 amino acids. V lost 5 bases, J lost 1 base, and 14 bases stayed unmatched. CDR1 is SGHVS and CDR2 is FQNEAQ in the germline V gene. The CDR3 DNA sequence: TGTGCCAGCAGCGTCTCGCGGCTAGCGGGAGGAAGGGGCACAGATACGCAGTATTTT. Encoded protein: CASSVSRLAGGRGTDTQYF.

V and J are TRBV4-1 and TRBJ2-1; 10 bases match TRBD2. The CDR3 loop spans 16 amino acids. The V gene's germline CDR1 is MGHRA and CDR2 YSYEKL. Unmatched junction bases numbered 6, after V lost 4 bases and J lost 3 bases. The CDR3 here is CASSRLLAGFYNEQFF. In DNA form, the CDR3 reads TGCGCCAGCAGCCGCCTACTAGCGGGGTTCTACAATGAGCAGTTCTTC.

This chain uses TRBV9 with TRBJ2-7; 9 positions agree with TRBD1. V was pared by 3 bases and J by 5 bases, with 12 bases of the junction left unmatched. This CDR3 contains 16 residues. Per germline, CDR1 SGDLS and CDR2 YYNGEE. The CDR3: CASSGRGGQGSDEQYF. CDR3 nucleotides: TGTGCCAGCAGCGGGAGGGGGGGACAGGGCAGCGACGAGCAGTACTTC.

V is TRBV7-9 and J is TRBJ2-3, with 9 positions matching TRBD2. Germline CDR1 is SEHNR and CDR2 is FQNEAQ (reference sequence). This CDR3 is 15 amino acids long. After removal of 4 bases from V and 5 bases from J, the junction contained 7 bases not matched to a gene. CDR3 in DNA: TGTGCCAGCAGCTCGGGACTAGCCGACATAGATACGCAGTATTTT. Its translation: CASSSGLADIDTQYF.

The V call is TRBV5-1, the J call TRBJ2-1; D perhaps matches TRBD2 (7 bases). The CDR3 is 16 amino acids. Germline CDR1 reads SGHRS; CDR2 reads YFSETQ. V was trimmed by 4 bases and J by 7 bases, leaving 21 bases between them. CDR3 DNA sequence: TGCGCCAGCAGCCATATCTGGGGGGGCTTAGTAAATGAGCAGTTCTTC. Translated, it gives CASSHIWGGLVNEQFF.

V gene TRBV15 combines with J gene TRBJ2-7; no reliable D call. Deletions cut 8 bases from V and 4 bases from J, with 6 bases between. Germline CDR1 reads LNHNV; CDR2 reads YYDKDF (reference sequence). CDR3 size: 10 residues. The CDR3 spells CATGQYEQYF. CDR3 bases: TGTGCCACCGGGCAGTACGAGCAGTACTTC.

V and J are TRBV7-9 and TRBJ2-3, with a tentative D call TRBD2 (5 bases). The CDR3 totals 15 residues. Germline assignment: CDR1 SEHNR and CDR2 FQNEAQ (reference sequence). V dropped 1 base and J dropped 2 bases, with 10 bases sitting between them. CDR3: CASSLVTGITDTQYF. As DNA, the CDR3 is TGTGCCAGCAGCTTAGTCACGGGAATCACAGATACGCAGTATTTT.

V is TRBV4-1 and J is TRBJ2-1, with D perhaps matching TRBD1 (6 bases). Germline V gene data show CDR1 as MGHRA and CDR2 as YSYEKL. This CDR3 contains 14 residues. Trimming shortened V by 4 bases and J by 6 bases, and 13 bases separated the two germline ends. CDR3 sequence reads: CASSLPSGVNEQFF. As DNA, the CDR3 is TGCGCCAGCAGCCTTCCCTCAGGGGTCAATGAGCAGTTCTTC.

The chain employs TRBV15 and TRBJ2-1; D not certain. V was clipped by 0 bases and J by 7 bases, with 13 bases between them. From germline, CDR1 is LNHNV and CDR2 YYDKDF (reference sequence). CDR3 length equals 15 residues. The CDR3 loop is CATSRDRAGPNEQFF. The CDR3 DNA is TGTGCCACCAGCAGAGATCGTGCAGGCCCGAATGAGCAGTTCTTC.

This chain links TRBV10-3 with TRBJ2-2; a possible D gene is TRBD1 (5 bases). Germline-derived CDR1 and CDR2 are ENHRY and SYGVKD. The CDR3 runs 13 residues. V dropped 6 bases and J dropped 0 bases, with 5 bases sitting between them. As DNA, the CDR3 is TGTGCCATCAGGACAGCGAACACCGGGGAGCTGTTTTTT. Translated, it gives CAIRTANTGELFF.

The gene calls are TRBV11-2 and TRBJ2-7; TRBD2 matches at 10 bases. The junction had 18 bases not matched to a gene; V was cut back by 5 bases and J by 5 bases. The germline V gene has CDR1 SGHAT and CDR2 FQNNGV. This CDR3 comprises 18 residues. The CDR3 loop is CASSPNRAAGGPRNEQYF. CDR3 nucleotides: TGTGCCAGCAGCCCAAACCGCGCAGCGGGAGGGCCACGGAACGAGCAGTACTTC.

CDR3 in DNA: TGCGCCAGCAGCTTGATCCTAGCGGGCTCCTACAATGAGCAGTTCTTC. This sequence encodes CASSLILAGSYNEQFF. The genes are TRBV5-1 and TRBJ2-1; 8 nucleotides agree with TRBD2. CDR3 size: 16 residues. Per the germline V gene, CDR1 is SGHRS and CDR2 is YFSETQ. V trimming: 1 base; J trimming: 0 bases; junction bases outside the gene matches: 3. The variable domain in full, with the rest retrieved from reference TRBV5-1 and TRBJ2-1, is KAGVTQTPRYLIKTRGQQVTLSCSPISGHRSVSWYQQTPGQGLQFLFEYFSETQRNKGNFPGRFSGRQFSNSRSEMNVSTLELGDSALYLCASSLILAGSYNEQFFGPGTRLTVL.

V gene TRBV27 combines with J gene TRBJ1-2; TRBD1 matches at 7 bases. Germline CDR1 and CDR2: MNHEY and SMNVEV (reference sequence). V dropped 3 bases and J dropped 2; count of bases not matched to a gene: 0. The CDR3 contains 13 residues. The CDR3 loop is CASSFRGNYGYTF. The CDR3 bases are TGTGCCAGCAGTTTCAGGGGGAACTATGGCTACACCTTC.

The rearrangement joins TRBV2 to TRBJ1-2; 7 bases match TRBD1. The V and J ends lost 6 bases and 8 bases, in that order; junction bases with no gene match: 18. The germline V gene has CDR1 SNHLY and CDR2 FYNNEI. There are 16 residues in the CDR3. As DNA, the CDR3 is TGTGCCAGCAGGGAGTATGGACAGGCATCTATGAGGGGCTACACCTTC. This encodes CASREYGQASMRGYTF.

CDR3 in amino acids: CSFPLLAGSSYEQYF. The CDR3 DNA sequence: TGCAGCTTTCCACTGTTAGCGGGAAGCTCCTACGAGCAGTACTTC. The chain joins TRBV29-1 to TRBJ2-7, with 8 bases matching TRBD2. Germline loops: CDR1 SQVTM, CDR2 ANQGSEA. This CDR3 is built from 15 residues. The ends lost 8 bases at V and 0 bases at J; junction bases unmatched: 12.

This chain links TRBV10-1 with TRBJ2-1, with TRBD2 matching 7 bases. V shed 5 bases and J 4 bases; nucleotides not matched to a gene: 20. CDR1 and CDR2 (germline): WNHNN, SYGVQD (reference sequence). This CDR3 spans 19 amino acids. CDR3 sequence (DNA): TGCGCCAGCAGTAGGACTAGTAGGACTTACCGTTACCGTTACAATGAGCAGTTCTTC. It codes for CASSRTSRTYRYRYNEQFF.